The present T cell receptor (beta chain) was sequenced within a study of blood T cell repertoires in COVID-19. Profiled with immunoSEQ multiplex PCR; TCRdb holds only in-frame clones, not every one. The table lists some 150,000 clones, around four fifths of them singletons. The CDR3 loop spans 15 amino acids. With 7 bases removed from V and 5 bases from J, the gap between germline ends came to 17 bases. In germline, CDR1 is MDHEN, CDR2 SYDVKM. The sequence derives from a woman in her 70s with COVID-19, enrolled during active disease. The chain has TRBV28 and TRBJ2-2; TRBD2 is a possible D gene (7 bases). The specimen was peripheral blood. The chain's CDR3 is CASIPPRGATGELFF. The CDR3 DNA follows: TGTGCCAGCATTCCCCCTCGGGGGGCGACCGGGGAGCTGTTTTTT.